A single sample is the source of the 14 T cell receptor beta chains below, sequenced in a study of blood T cell repertoires in COVID-19. The assay was immunoSEQ multiplex PCR, and TCRdb's table has in-frame clones only and misses some. The sample has some 290,000 clones, over 90% seen once; the top ten hold 3.9%. Sequenced material: PBMCs or T cells enriched from blood (not recorded which). The receptors originated from a woman aged 25 to 39 who had been exposed to COVID-19.

The V call is TRBV6-7, the J call TRBJ2-7; D remains ambiguous. TRBV6-7 is reported as an ORF; its role is uncertain. CDR3 size: 15 residues. Trimming removed 3 bases from V and 2 bases from J, with 14 bases in between. In DNA, the CDR3 is TGTGCCAGCAGTTATCCACCAGTTGTCCCCTACGAGCAGTACTTC. Translating gives CASSYPPVVPYEQYF.

The sample holds one count of this clone. The chain recombines TRBV27 with TRBJ2-1; TRBD1 matches 9 bases. Trimming removed 2 bases from V and 8 bases from J; junction bases left unmatched: 10. The CDR3 is made up of 16 amino acids. Germline-derived CDR1 and CDR2 are MNHEY and SMNVEV (reference sequence). In nucleotides, the CDR3 is TGTGCCAGCAGTTTAAGGTCCGGGGACAGGGCCCATGAGCAGTTCTTC. This translates into CASSLRSGDRAHEQFF.

This chain links TRBV28 with TRBJ1-5; a possible D gene is TRBD1 (6 bases). CDR1 and CDR2 (germline): MDHEN, SYDVKM. V was cut by 4 bases and J by 7 bases, with 8 bases left in between. This CDR3 is built from 12 residues. In nucleotides, the CDR3 is TGTGCCAGCAGTTCAGGGGAACAGCCCCAGCATTTT. Residues: CASSSGEQPQHF.

This chain connects TRBV3-1 (or the pseudogene TRBV3-2) to TRBJ2-4; 10 bases fit TRBD1. The junction had 7 bases not matched to a gene; V was cut back by 4 bases and J by 13 bases. The CDR3 has 13 residues. Germline values: CDR1 LGHDT, CDR2 YNNKEL (reference sequence). CDR3 nucleotide sequence: TGTGCCAGCAGCCCACACGACAGGGGGCGGCAGTACTTC. It yields the protein CASSPHDRGRQYF.

The rearrangement uses TRBV7-9 and TRBJ1-1, with 8 positions matching TRBD1. The CDR3 contains 14 residues. The ends lost 1 base at V and 6 bases at J; junction bases unmatched: 4. CDR1 and CDR2 from the germline V gene are SEHNR and FQNEAQ (reference sequence). The CDR3 coding sequence is TGTGCCAGCAGCTTAGAAATACAGGGGGCTGAAGCTTTCTTT. Its protein is CASSLEIQGAEAFF. The entire variable domain, with the rest obtained from reference TRBV7-9 and TRBJ1-1, is as follows: DTGVSQNPRHKITKRGQNVTFRCDPISEHNRLYWYRQTLGQGPEFLTYFQNEAQLEKSRLLSDRFSAERPKGSFSTLEIQRTEQGDSAMYLCASSLEIQGAEAFFGQGTRLTVV.

The chain combines TRBV3-1 (or the pseudogene TRBV3-2) with TRBJ2-7; 7 nucleotides match TRBD2. The CDR3 covers 15 residues. V lost 4 bases to trimming and J lost 6 bases; unmatched junction nucleotides: 12. CDR1 LGHDT and CDR2 YNNKEL come from the germline V gene (reference sequence). The CDR3 is CASSRIRGDRAEQYF. CDR3 sequence (DNA): TGTGCCAGCAGCCGGATTCGGGGGGATCGGGCCGAGCAGTACTTC.

V and J are TRBV6-6 and TRBJ2-3; 7 nucleotides line up with TRBD2. The germline gives CDR1 MNHNY, CDR2 SVGAGI (reference sequence). The V segment lost 0 bases and the J segment 2 bases; nucleotides outside the gene matches: 5. The CDR3 is made up of 16 amino acids. The CDR3 spells CASSYSSGVATDTQYF. CDR3 bases: TGTGCCAGCAGTTACTCCAGCGGGGTCGCCACAGATACGCAGTATTTT.

This chain joins TRBV7-3 and TRBJ2-7; 10 bases agree with TRBD1. V lost 0 bases and J lost 3; bases outside the gene matches: 8. Germline CDR1 is SGHTA and CDR2 is FQGTGA. The CDR3 length is 17 residues. Written as DNA, the CDR3 is TGTGCCAGCAGCTTAACGGATACACGGGACAGGGGCTACGAGCAGTACTTC. Protein sequence: CASSLTDTRDRGYEQYF.

In regard to this clone: The sample carries other DNA sequences with the same CDR3. The chain combines TRBV12-3 or TRBV12-4 with TRBJ2-7; weak D call: TRBD1 (5 bases). The CDR3 is made up of 13 amino acids. Trimming left V 2 bases short and J 3 bases short, with 8 bases between. The CDR3 is CASSLRQGYEQYF. The CDR3 nucleotides read TGTGCCAGCAGTTTAAGGCAGGGCTACGAGCAGTACTTC.

The V and J genes are TRBV9 and TRBJ1-1; 9 bases line up with TRBD1. V lost 3 bases to trimming and J lost 9 bases; unmatched junction nucleotides: 6. This CDR3 region has 13 residues. Looked up from germline, CDR1 is SGDLS and CDR2 is YYNGEE. The chain's CDR3 is CASSERTGDKAFF. CDR3 in DNA: TGTGCCAGCAGCGAACGGACAGGGGATAAAGCTTTCTTT. Full variable domain (rest looked up from reference TRBV9 and TRBJ1-1): DSGVTQTPKHLITATGQRVTLRCSPRSGDLSVYWYQQSLDQGLQFLIQYYNGEERAKGNILERFSAQQFPDLHSELNLSSLELGDSALYFCASSERTGDKAFFGQGTRLTVV.

V gene TRBV4-3 combines with J gene TRBJ1-1, with TRBD1 matching over 7 bases. Trimming took 3 bases from V and 3 from J; bases not matched to a gene: 22. The germline V gene has CDR1 LGHNA and CDR2 YSLEER. CDR3 size: 20 residues. CDR3: CASSHGLPGTAILRDTEAFF. CDR3 nucleotide sequence: TGCGCCAGCAGCCACGGGTTACCCGGGACAGCGATTCTAAGGGACACTGAAGCTTTCTTT.

This clone was counted only a few times. The V and J genes are TRBV13 and TRBJ1-2; the match to TRBD1 covers 7 bases. Germline V gives CDR1 PRHDT, CDR2 FYEKMQ (reference sequence). The V and J ends lost 5 bases and 5 bases, in that order; junction bases with no gene match: 5. The CDR3 totals 13 residues. The CDR3 DNA follows: TGTGCCAGCAGCCCAGCAGGGGGTTATGGCTACACCTTC. The encoded protein is CASSPAGGYGYTF.

This chain joins TRBV4-3 and TRBJ1-2; 8 bases align to TRBD1. Germline-derived CDR1 and CDR2 are LGHNA and YSLEER. This CDR3 region has 15 residues. The V and J ends lost 5 bases and 5 bases, in that order; junction bases with no gene match: 10. CDR3 in DNA: TGCGCCAGCAGCGAGGGACAGGAGTGGGGTTATGGCTACACCTTC. Amino acid sequence: CASSEGQEWGYGYTF.

The gene calls are TRBV5-1 and TRBJ2-1; the D gene is possibly TRBD2 (5 bases). The CDR3 is 17 amino acids. Trimming removed 4 bases at V and 0 bases at J, with 17 bases between. Germline V lookup: CDR1 SGHRS, CDR2 YFSETQ. The CDR3 loop reads CASSPGRRTSSYNEQFF. In DNA, the CDR3 is TGCGCCAGCAGCCCTGGGAGACGGACCAGCTCCTACAATGAGCAGTTCTTC.